These T cell receptor beta chains were read from a single sample in a study of shared clonotypes between healthy human individuals. The repertoire was sequenced with immunoSEQ multiplex PCR; TCRdb's copy has only in-frame clones and lacks some. The profile covers over 400,000 clones, with approximately 82% appearing a single time and approximately 12% taken by the ten largest. Sequences were obtained from PBMCs. These receptors originate from a woman between 40 and 50 years old in good health. Some clones in this sample may be carry-over from other donors' samples. Both conserved end residues are part of each CDR3.

V gene	J gene	CDR3 protein
TRBV5-1	TRBJ2-2	CASSFILATNTGELFF
TRBV27	TRBJ2-4	CASSSRRVAKNIQYF
TRBV5-1	TRBJ2-1	CASSPLTLDRDGGNEQFF
TRBV5-4	TRBJ2-5	CASTRGMETQYF
TRBV7-2	TRBJ1-1	CASSPPVVGQVMNTEAFF
TRBV5-6	TRBJ2-7	CASSSSRTGSYEQYF
TRBV4-1	TRBJ2-7	CASSQESRYEQYF
TRBV10-3	TRBJ2-2	CAISESAGRNTGELFF
TRBV15	TRBJ2-7	CATSRPGQGAGEQYF
TRBV9	TRBJ2-5	CASSVDGSGSQTQYF
TRBV28	TRBJ2-1	CASNGSPYNEQFF
TRBV28	TRBJ1-1	CASSFHTEAFF
TRBV11-2	TRBJ2-4	CASSLNANGVQYF
TRBV30	TRBJ2-3	CAWKNVKSAQYF
TRBV6-5	TRBJ1-2	CASRWGQRTNYGYTF
TRBV5-4	TRBJ2-7	CASSLAGREQYF
TRBV19	-	CASSVTSGRGYEQYF
TRBV7-6	TRBJ2-7	CASSLAAWSMEQYF
TRBV5-4	TRBJ2-5	CASSRGLQETQYF
TRBV5-1	TRBJ2-3	CASSSGLAPTDTQYF
TRBV9	TRBJ1-2	CASSVGGNDYGYTF
TRBV5-6	TRBJ2-5	CASSLVTAVGGTQYF
TRBV28	TRBJ2-1	CASSLGGQINEQFF
TRBV30	TRBJ1-2	CAWSQDRGYGGYTF
TRBV28	TRBJ2-1	CASSPPGGPSYNEQFF
TRBV28	TRBJ2-3	CASTGGASGSGTQYF
TRBV10-3	TRBJ2-5	CAISRGQETQYF
TRBV19	TRBJ1-5	CASSPTGTGGLISNQPQHF
TRBV2	TRBJ2-3	CASKGGAGGKETDTQYF
TRBV4-3	TRBJ2-1	CASSQEGATLDEQFF
TRBV28	TRBJ2-5	CASKPGLAGVLRDYQETQYF
TRBV28	TRBJ2-1	CASSAPHRDEQFF
TRBV7-2	TRBJ2-7	CASSLRTGPYEQYF
TRBV18	TRBJ2-2	CASSPAASAGTGELFF
TRBV7-2	TRBJ2-1	CASSLDSYNEQFF
TRBV7-2	TRBJ1-1	CASSLQYGNTEAFF
TRBV19	TRBJ1-5	CASSPDRNQPQHF
TRBV7-3	TRBJ2-3	CASSSGTGRTDTQYF
TRBV4-2	TRBJ2-3	CASSQPSGAGPRTDTQYF
TRBV28	TRBJ2-5	CASRWGGMETQYF
TRBV6-6	TRBJ2-1	CASSSSGRANEQFF
TRBV5-1	TRBJ2-7	CASSSRTSNEQYF
TRBV4-1	TRBJ2-7	CASSQEGRGTNYEQYF
TRBV28	TRBJ1-5	CASGRTVNQPQHF
TRBV27	TRBJ1-2	CASSSGTVYGYTF
TRBV5-1	TRBJ2-5	CASSFGQGLWYQETQYF
TRBV23-1	TRBJ1-2	CASSQSWGCRDYGYTF
TRBV28	TRBJ1-4	CASRGTPATNEKLFF
TRBV12-5	TRBJ1-3	CASGLRQGFFCGNTIYF
TRBV7-8	TRBJ2-5	CASRRPLEETQYF
TRBV9	TRBJ2-5	CASSVTPGGEQETQYF
TRBV2	-	CASRGPEPYEQYF
TRBV28	TRBJ1-4	CASSPPTATNEKLFF
TRBV18	TRBJ1-1	CASSPGTLNTEAFF
TRBV2	TRBJ2-2	CASSVRLAGDGELFF
TRBV25-1	TRBJ2-7	CASSESGTYPRGQYF
TRBV6-1	TRBJ2-3	CASTRLDRFGDTQYF
TRBV7-2	TRBJ2-7	CASSPSPPNEQYF
TRBV10-2	TRBJ1-5	CASGGQRIQPQHF